This TCR beta chain was recovered during a study of post-analysis software for immune sequencing data. Study overall: As for disease course, relapsing-remitting, secondary progressive and progressive-relapsing multiple sclerosis were all included. Notes on the study in general: Those samples that were prepared in the same batch co-clustered strongly by F measure. Normalized Chao1 diversity was significantly lower in multiple sclerosis patients than in controls. Controls had lower frequencies than patients of about 5 TRBV segments, which included TRBV5-6, TRBV5-1 and TRBV20-1.

From germline, CDR1 is SGDLS and CDR2 YYNGEE. V was shortened by 0 bases and J by 2 bases, with 8 bases between the two germline ends. CDR3 length equals 14 residues. Built from TCR beta cDNA, the libraries had unique molecular identifiers in them. Yield was roughly 500,000 cDNA molecules from roughly 0.93 to 9.6 million T cells. TCRdb re-called the PCR reads through MiXCR, storing one row per CDR3 protein. The sample has roughly 400,000 distinct CDR3 sequences, 39% seen once; the top ten hold 6% to 9%. Comment on this clonotype: Its antigen is currently unknown.

Sequencing was carried out using blood. The receptor was derived from a girl aged 2 to 9 with multiple sclerosis. The chain joins TRBV9 to TRBJ1-2; D is unclear. The CDR3 loop is CASSVGRQNYGYTF. The CDR3 DNA reads TGTGCCAGCAGCGTAGGTCGGCAGAACTATGGCTACACCTTC.